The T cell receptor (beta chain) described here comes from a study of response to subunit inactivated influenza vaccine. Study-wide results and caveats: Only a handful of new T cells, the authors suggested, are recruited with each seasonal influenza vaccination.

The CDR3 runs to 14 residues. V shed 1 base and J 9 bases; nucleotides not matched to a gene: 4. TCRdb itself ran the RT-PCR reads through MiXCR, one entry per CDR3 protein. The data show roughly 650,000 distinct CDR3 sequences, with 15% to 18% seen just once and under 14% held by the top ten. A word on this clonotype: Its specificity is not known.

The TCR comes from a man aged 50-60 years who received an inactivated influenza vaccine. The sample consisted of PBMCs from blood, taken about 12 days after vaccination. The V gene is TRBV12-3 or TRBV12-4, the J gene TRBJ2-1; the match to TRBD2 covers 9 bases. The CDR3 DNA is TGTGCCAGCAGTTTAGGCGGGAGGGCCGCTGAGCAGTTCTTC. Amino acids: CASSLGGRAAEQFF.